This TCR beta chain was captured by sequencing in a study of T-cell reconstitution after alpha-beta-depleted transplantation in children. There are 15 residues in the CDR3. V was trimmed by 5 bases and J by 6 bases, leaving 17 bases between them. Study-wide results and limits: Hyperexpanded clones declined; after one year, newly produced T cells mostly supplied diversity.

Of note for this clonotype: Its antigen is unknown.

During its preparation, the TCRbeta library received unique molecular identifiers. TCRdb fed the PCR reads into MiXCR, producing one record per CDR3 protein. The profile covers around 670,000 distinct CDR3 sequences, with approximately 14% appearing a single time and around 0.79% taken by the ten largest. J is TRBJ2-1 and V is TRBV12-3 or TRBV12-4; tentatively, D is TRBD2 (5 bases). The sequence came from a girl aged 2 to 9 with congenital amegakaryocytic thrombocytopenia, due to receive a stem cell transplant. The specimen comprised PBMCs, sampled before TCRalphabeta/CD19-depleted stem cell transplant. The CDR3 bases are TGTGCCAGCAGTCCGGTCGCAAGGGAGTTCAATGAGCAGTTCTTC. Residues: CASSPVAREFNEQFF.